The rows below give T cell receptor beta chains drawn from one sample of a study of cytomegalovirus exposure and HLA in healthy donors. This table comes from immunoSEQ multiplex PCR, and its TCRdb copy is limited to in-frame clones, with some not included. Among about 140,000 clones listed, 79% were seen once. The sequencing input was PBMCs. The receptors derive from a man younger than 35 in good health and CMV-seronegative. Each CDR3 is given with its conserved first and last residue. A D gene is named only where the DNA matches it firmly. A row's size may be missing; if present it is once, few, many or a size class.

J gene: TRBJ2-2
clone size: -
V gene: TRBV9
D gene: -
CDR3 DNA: TGTGCCAGCAGCGTTGTACCGGGGACCGGGGAGCTGTTTTTT
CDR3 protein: CASSVVPGTGELFF

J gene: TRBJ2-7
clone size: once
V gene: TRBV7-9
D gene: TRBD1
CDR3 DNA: TGTGCCAGCAGCTTTCCGGGACAGAACTACGAGCAGTACTTC
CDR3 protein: CASSFPGQNYEQYF

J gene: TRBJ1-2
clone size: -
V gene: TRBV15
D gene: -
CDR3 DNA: TGTGCCACCAGCTCACAGGGTGTGGGATATGGCTACACCTTC
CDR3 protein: CATSSQGVGYGYTF

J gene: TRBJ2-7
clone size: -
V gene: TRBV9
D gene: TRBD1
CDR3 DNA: TGTGCCAGCAGCGCAGGGACAGGGGGATACGAGCAGTACTTC
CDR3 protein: CASSAGTGGYEQYF

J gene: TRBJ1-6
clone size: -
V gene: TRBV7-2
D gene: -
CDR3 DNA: TGTGCCAGCAGCTTATACCGGGGCTCCTATAATTCACCCCTCCACTTT
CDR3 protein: CASSLYRGSYNSPLHF

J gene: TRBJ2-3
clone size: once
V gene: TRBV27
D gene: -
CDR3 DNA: TGTGCCAGCAGTCCTACAAGTTCGTGGGGCGGTTGGCCAGATACGCAGTATTTT
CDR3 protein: CASSPTSSWGGWPDTQYF

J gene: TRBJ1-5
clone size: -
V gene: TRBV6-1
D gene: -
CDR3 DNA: TGTGCCAGCAGTGGGAGACAGAGCAATCAGCCCCAGCATTTT
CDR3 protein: CASSGRQSNQPQHF

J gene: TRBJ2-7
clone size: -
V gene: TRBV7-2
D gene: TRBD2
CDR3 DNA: TGTGCCAGCAGCTTAGGGGGTAGGGGACTAGCTATATACGAGCAGTACTTC
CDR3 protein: CASSLGGRGLAIYEQYF

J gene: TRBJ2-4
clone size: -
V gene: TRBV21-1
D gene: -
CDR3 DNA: TGTGCCAGCCCAGTCCGGCTAGCGGAGATCAAAAACATTCAGTACTTC
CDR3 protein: CASPVRLAEIKNIQYF

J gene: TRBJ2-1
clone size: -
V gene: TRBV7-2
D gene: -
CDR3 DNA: TGTGCCAGCAGCTTCTACGGGACACCTAGCTCCTACAATGAGCAGTTCTTC
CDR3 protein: CASSFYGTPSSYNEQFF